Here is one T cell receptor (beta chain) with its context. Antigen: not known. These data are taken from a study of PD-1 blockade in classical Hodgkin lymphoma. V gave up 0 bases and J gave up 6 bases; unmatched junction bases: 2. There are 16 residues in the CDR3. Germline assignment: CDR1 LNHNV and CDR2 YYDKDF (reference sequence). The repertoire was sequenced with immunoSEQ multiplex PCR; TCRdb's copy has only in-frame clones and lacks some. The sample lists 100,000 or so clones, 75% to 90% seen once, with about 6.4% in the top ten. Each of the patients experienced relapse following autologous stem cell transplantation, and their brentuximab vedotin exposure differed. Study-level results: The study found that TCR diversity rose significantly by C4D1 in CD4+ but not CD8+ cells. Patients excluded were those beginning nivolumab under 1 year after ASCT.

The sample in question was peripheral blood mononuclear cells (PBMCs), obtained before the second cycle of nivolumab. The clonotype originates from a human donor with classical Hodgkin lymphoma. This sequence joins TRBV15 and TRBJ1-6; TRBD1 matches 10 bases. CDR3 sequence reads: CATSRDWDRGNSPLHF. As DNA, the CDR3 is TGTGCCACCAGCAGAGATTGGGACAGGGGTAATTCACCCCTCCACTTT.